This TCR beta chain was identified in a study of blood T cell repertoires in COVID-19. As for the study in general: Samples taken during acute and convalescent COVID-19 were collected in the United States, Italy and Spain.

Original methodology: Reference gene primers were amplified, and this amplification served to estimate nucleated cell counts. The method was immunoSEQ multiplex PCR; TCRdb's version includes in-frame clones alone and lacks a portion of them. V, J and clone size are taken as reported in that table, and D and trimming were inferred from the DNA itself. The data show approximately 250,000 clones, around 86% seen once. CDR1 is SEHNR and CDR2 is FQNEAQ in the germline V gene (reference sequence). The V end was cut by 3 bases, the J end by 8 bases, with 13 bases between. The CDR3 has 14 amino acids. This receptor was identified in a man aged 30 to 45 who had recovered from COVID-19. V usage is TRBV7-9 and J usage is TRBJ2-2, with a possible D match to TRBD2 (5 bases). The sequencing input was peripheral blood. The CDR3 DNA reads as TGTGCCAGCAGCTTCCTCCGGGATACGGGGGAGCTGTTTTTT. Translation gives CASSFLRDTGELFF.